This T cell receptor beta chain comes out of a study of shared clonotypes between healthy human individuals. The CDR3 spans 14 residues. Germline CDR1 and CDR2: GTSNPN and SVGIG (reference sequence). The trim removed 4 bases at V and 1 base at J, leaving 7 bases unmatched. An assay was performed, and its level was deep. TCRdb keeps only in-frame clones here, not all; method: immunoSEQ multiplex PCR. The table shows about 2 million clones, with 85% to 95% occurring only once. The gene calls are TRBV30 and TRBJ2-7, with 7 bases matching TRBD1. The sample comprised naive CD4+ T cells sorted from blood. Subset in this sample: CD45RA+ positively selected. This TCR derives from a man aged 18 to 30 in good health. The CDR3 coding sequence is TGTGCCTGGAATCGGGACAGAGGTTCCTACGAGCAGTACTTC. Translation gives CAWNRDRGSYEQYF. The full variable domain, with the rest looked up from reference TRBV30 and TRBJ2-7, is SQTIHQWPATLVQPVGSPLSLECTVEGTSNPNLYWYRQAAGRGLQLLFYSVGIGQISSEVPQNLSASRPQDRQFILSSKKLLLSDSGFYLCAWNRDRGSYEQYFGPGTRLTVT.